This T cell receptor (beta chain) comes out of a study of shared clonotypes between healthy human individuals (dated by TCRdb to about 2020). Regarding the research as a whole: The cohort included three men and a couple of women between 18 and 49 years of age. For each donor, CD4 naive and CD4 memory were each run on three plates, CD8 naive on two plates, and CD8 memory on one plate. The study deeply sequenced blood TCR repertoires of five healthy adults to estimate repertoire size and the extent of clonotype sharing between individuals. To increase sequencing depth and limit assay-specific biases, TCR repertoire library preparation and sequencing were carried out by different laboratories using diverse techniques. Between about 0.8 and 9 billion PBMCs per donor were obtained by leukapheresis. What the work shows at the level of the full study, not this receptor alone: Sampling was restricted to blood, and TCR repertoires in tissue are likely to differ from TCR repertoires in blood. Pairwise subsampling led to the expectation that sequencing depth would affect the degree of clonotype sharing among donors. Incomplete sequencing was indicated by rarefaction of sorted-subset datasets, despite the large sequencing depth. The small number of donors limited the genetic and exposure-history diversity represented. Approximately 5% of naive CD4, 3.5% of naive CD8, roughly 2.4% of memory CD4, and over 0.35% of memory CD8 clonotypes were shared across several donors. Naive subsets generally had larger estimated clonotype richness than memory subsets. Clonotypes shared by all four sorted-subset donors showed higher generation probabilities than non-shared clonotypes.

About this clone: Its specific antigen is unknown. Base qualities were left out, and no much larger clone turns up one base away.

V gives up 1 base and J gives up 1 base, and the segment between their germline ends measures 4 bases. CDR1 and CDR2, looked up from the germline V gene, are SGHDT and YYEEEE. The CDR3 sequence holds 13 residues, the cysteine and phenylalanine included. The read is trimmed to its CDR3 DNA, 39 bases read in frame from base 1. Healthy HIV-negative adults with no recently reported acute infections or vaccinations were included as donors. Every donor was a Caucasian adult living in Nashville, Tennessee, USA. CD4+ T cells were enriched by magnetic negative selection, after which naive cells were positively selected on CD45RA and the negative fraction was taken as the memory subset. Blood was collected by leukapheresis, and PBMCs were isolated by Ficoll-Histopaque density gradient centrifugation and then cryopreserved in liquid nitrogen vapor phase. Analytical flow cytometry was used to check the purity and quantity of every magnetically sorted T cell population. Genomic DNA was isolated from each sorted fraction and quantified by UV absorbance on a Nanodrop 2000c.

TCR CDR3 regions were amplified from genomic DNA by multiplex PCR using the deep immunoSEQ assay. Genomic DNA extracted from each cell subset was distributed evenly over all wells of several immunoSEQ 96-well plates, and each plate served as one replicate. For sorted subsets, each replicate PCR was loaded with around 200 ng genomic DNA, equivalent to about 30,000 T cell genomes. Purified libraries were quantified with a Qubit 3.0 fluorometer, sized on a Bioanalyzer 2100, and re-quantified with the KAPA Library Quantification kit. Every immunoSEQ 96-well plate was sequenced on a dedicated single-read 150-cycle Illumina NextSeq 550 flow cell. On the study's bioinformatics: Because the immunoSEQ output held only junctional sequences and lacked quality scores, the filtering could not match the filtering applied to full-length reads. To assign V/J genes and CDR3, sequences were annotated using PyIR, a Python wrapper for IgBLAST v1.9, with IMGT germline references. Reads were removed for weak V/J assignments (E-value above 1e-6), missing CDR3, stop codons, out-of-frame junctions, or ambiguous translated residues. V3J clonotypes were defined as sequences sharing the same inferred V gene, J gene, and CDR3 amino acid sequence. Percentage overlap between repertoires was calculated by dividing the number of shared unique clonotypes by the size of the smaller repertoire. Three approaches were used to assess repertoire richness: RTK rarefaction, the Chao1 estimator, and Recon v2.1 estimates of unobserved clonotypes. Generation probabilities for all TCRbeta clonotypes obtained by the gDNA method from a handful of donors were computed using OLGA. This is the immuneACCESS table as TCRdb keeps it, with only in-frame sequences that have V and J called. A part of the clones is gone; compared with another copy, unresolved V genes explain less than half, and the rest is unexplained. The V and J calls and clone size are taken from that table; D and trimming were inferred from the DNA. The sample has fewer than 1.4 million clones on record, around 78% of them singletons. Clones ranked in the top ten supply roughly 0.61% of the sample.

The sample taken for sequencing was memory CD4+ T cells from PBMCs. Read against the paper, the sample's cell subset or site label means: CD45RA-negative fraction. The chain links TRBV5-6 with TRBJ2-3; no confident D gene assignment can be made. This receptor was identified in a man aged 18 to 30 in good health. Some clones in this sample may be carry-over from other donors' samples. The CDR3 sequence is CASSLHRTDTQYF. The DNA is TGTGCCAGCAGCTTGCACCGCACAGATACGCAGTATTTT.